This is a list of T cell receptor beta chains from one sample in a study of beta chain features in type 1 diabetes. Repertoires were generated with immunoSEQ multiplex PCR, while TCRdb's copy carries only in-frame clones and drops some. Here the sample spans 450,000 to 600,000 clones, around 28% being singletons. Material for sequencing was naive CD4+ T cells from blood. Source of these receptors: a man aged 18 to 35 in good health. The CDR3 runs from the conserved cysteine through the conserved F or W. The D gene is left open where the match is weak. Clone size is given for some rows only: seen once, a few or many times, or a class if the clone is expanded.

d_call	v_call	clone_size	j_call	cdr3_nt	cdr3_aa
.	TRBV4-3	.	TRBJ2-7	TGCGCCAGCAGCCAAGACAGGTCGTACGAGCAGTACTTC	CASSQDRSYEQYF
.	TRBV30	.	TRBJ2-1	TGTGCCTGGAGTGGGCTTACACCGTACAATGAGCAGTTCTTC	CAWSGLTPYNEQFF
.	TRBV30	few	TRBJ1-4	TGTGCCTGGAGTTCGGCTCAAGACGGAAGGGAAAAACTGTTTTTT	CAWSSAQDGREKLFF
TRBD2	TRBV30	.	TRBJ2-1	TGTGCCTTCTTCGGGACTAGCGGAACCAATGAGCAGTTCTTC	CAFFGTSGTNEQFF
TRBD1	TRBV28	.	TRBJ1-2	TGTGCCAGCAGCCTGGACAGGGGTGACTATGGCTACACCTTC	CASSLDRGDYGYTF
.	TRBV5-1	once	TRBJ1-1	TGCGCCAGCAGCTTGGCCCCACGGATAAACACTGAAGCTTTCTTT	CASSLAPRINTEAFF
TRBD2	TRBV7-6	.	TRBJ2-5	TGTGCCAGCAGCTCTAGCGGCGTCCAAGAGACCCAGTACTTC	CASSSSGVQETQYF
.	TRBV2	.	TRBJ2-3	TGTGCCAGCAGTGAACGGGGTACGCAGTATTTT	CASSERGTQYF
.	TRBV5-6	.	TRBJ2-5	TGTGCCAGCAGCCTAATGACTAGTGAAGAGACCCAGTACTTC	CASSLMTSEETQYF
.	TRBV25-1	.	TRBJ2-7	TGTGCCAGCAGTGAACCTGGAGCATCCTACGAGCAGTACTTC	CASSEPGASYEQYF
TRBD1	TRBV29-1	few	TRBJ2-1	TGCAGCGTTCTCTCCGGGACAGGGGGGTACAATGAGCAGTTCTTC	CSVLSGTGGYNEQFF
.	TRBV15	.	TRBJ1-5	TGTGCCACCAGCAGAGATCAAAATCAGCCCCAGCATTTT	CATSRDQNQPQHF
.	TRBV30	.	TRBJ2-3	TGTGCCTGGAGTGTATCCGGCCCAGATACGCAGTATTTC	CAWSVSGPDTQYF
.	TRBV30	.	TRBJ2-1	TGTGCCTGGAATATGGGGAGTAGCCACAATGAGCAGTTCTTC	CAWNMGSSHNEQFF
.	TRBV30	few	TRBJ2-3	TGTGCCTGGAGTGTATGGGGAGAGGGCACAGATACGCAGTATTTT	CAWSVWGEGTDTQYF
TRBD2	TRBV11-2	few	TRBJ2-3	TGTGCCAGCAGCTTAGCGGGAGGAGGCACAGATACGCAGTATTTT	CASSLAGGGTDTQYF
.	TRBV29-1	.	TRBJ1-1	TGCAGCGCCCTATTTGGTGGCATCCTGAACACTGAAGCTTTCTTT	CSALFGGILNTEAFF
.	TRBV10-3	.	TRBJ2-5	TGTGCCATCAGTGCCGCGGAGCAAGAGACCCAGTACTTC	CAISAAEQETQYF
.	TRBV7-9	few	TRBJ2-3	TGTGCCAGCAGCACCACAGGTGCGGGCACAGATACGCAGTATTTT	CASSTTGAGTDTQYF
.	TRBV5-6	.	TRBJ1-5	TGTGCCAGCAGCTTGGCAGCGGGATTGGGTCAGCCCCAGCATTTT	CASSLAAGLGQPQHF
.	TRBV27	few	TRBJ1-5	TGTGCCAGCAGTTTAAACAGGGCTCAGCCCCAGCATTTT	CASSLNRAQPQHF
.	TRBV20-1	.	TRBJ2-1	TGCACCCTCCAGGGGGGTACTGAGCAGTTCTTC	CTLQGGTEQFF
.	TRBV7-2	.	TRBJ2-1	TGTGCCAGCAGCACCACCAGGACAGTTAGGGATTACAATGAGCAGTTCTTC	CASSTTRTVRDYNEQFF
.	TRBV25-1	.	TRBJ2-7	TGTGCCAGCAGTCCCCCGGGTTATCGGAACGAGCAGTACTTC	CASSPPGYRNEQYF
TRBD2	TRBV7-2	.	TRBJ2-7	TGTGCCAGCAGCTTGGACCGTAGCGGGAGGGGGGAGCAGTACTTC	CASSLDRSGRGEQYF